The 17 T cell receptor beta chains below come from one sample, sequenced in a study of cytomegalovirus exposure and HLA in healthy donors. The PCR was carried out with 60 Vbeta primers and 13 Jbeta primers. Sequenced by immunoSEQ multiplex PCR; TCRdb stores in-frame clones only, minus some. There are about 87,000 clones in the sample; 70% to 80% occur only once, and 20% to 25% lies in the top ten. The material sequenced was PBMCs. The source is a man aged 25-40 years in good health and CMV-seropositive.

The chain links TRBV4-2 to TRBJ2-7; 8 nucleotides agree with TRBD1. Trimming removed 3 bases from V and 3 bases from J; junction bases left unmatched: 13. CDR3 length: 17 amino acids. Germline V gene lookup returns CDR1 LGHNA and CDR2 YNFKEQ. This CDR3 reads CASSQQHGQGISYEQYF. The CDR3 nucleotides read TGTGCCAGCAGCCAGCAACATGGACAGGGAATAAGCTACGAGCAGTACTTC.

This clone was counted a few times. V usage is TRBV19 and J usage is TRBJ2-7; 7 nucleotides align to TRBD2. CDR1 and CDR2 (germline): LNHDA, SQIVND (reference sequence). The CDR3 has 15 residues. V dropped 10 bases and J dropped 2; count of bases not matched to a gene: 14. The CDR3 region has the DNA TGTGCCACCCAAACGGGGTCTAGCGGTCCCTACGAGCAGTACTTC. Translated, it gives CATQTGSSGPYEQYF.

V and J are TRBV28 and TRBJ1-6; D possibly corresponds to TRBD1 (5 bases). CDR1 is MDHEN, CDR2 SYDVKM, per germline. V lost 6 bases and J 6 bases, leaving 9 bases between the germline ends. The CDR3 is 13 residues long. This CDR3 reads CASSGHLNSPLHF. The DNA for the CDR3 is TGTGCCAGCAGCGGACATCTTAATTCACCCCTCCACTTT.

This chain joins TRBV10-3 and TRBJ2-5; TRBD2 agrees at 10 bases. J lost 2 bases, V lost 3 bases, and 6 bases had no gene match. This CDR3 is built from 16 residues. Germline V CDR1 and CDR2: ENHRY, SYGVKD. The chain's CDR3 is CAISEPQRGGQETQYF. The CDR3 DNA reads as TGTGCCATCAGTGAACCCCAGCGGGGGGGGCAAGAGACCCAGTACTTC.

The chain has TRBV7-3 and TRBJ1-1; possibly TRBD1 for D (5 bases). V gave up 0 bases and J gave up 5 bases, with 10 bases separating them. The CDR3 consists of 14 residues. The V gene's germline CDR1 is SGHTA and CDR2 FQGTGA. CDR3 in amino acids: CASSLTGVGTEAFF. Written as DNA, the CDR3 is TGTGCCAGCAGCTTAACAGGGGTAGGGACTGAAGCTTTCTTT.

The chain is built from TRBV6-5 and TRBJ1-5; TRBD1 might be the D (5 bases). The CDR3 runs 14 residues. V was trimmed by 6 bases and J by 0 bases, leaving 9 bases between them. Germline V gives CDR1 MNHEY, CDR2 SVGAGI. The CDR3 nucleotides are TGTGCCAGCAGAACGGGGGGTAGCAATCAGCCCCAGCATTTT. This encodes CASRTGGSNQPQHF.

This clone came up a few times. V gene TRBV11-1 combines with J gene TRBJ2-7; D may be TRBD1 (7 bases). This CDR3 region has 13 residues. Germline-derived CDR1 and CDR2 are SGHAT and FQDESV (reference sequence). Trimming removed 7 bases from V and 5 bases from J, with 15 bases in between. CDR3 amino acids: CASTPFRGDEQYF. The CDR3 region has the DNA TGTGCCAGCACCCCGTTCAGGGGGGACGAGCAGTACTTC.

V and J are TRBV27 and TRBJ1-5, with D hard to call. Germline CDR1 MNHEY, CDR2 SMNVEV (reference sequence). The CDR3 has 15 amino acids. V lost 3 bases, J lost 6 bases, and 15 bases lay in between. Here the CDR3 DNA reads TGTGCCAGCAGTTTGAGAGGGCTAACCTCTCAGCCCCAGCATTTT. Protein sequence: CASSLRGLTSQPQHF.

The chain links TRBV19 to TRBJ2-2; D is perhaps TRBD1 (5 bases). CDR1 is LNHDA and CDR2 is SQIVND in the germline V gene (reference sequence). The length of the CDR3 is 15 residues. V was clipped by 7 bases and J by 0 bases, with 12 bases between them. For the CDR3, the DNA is TGTGCCAGTAATAGGCAGGGCCCGAACACCGGGGAGCTGTTTTTT. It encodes CASNRQGPNTGELFF.

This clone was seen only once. The CDR3 sequence: CASSGPRGANTEAFF. The CDR3 region has the DNA TGTGCCAGCAGTGGGCCCAGGGGTGCGAACACTGAAGCTTTCTTT. V gene TRBV25-1 combines with J gene TRBJ1-1, with D maybe TRBD1 (6 bases). This CDR3 is 15 amino acids long. The germline V and J ends were trimmed by 4 bases and 1 base, with 13 bases remaining between them. Germline loops: CDR1 MGHDK, CDR2 SYGVNS.

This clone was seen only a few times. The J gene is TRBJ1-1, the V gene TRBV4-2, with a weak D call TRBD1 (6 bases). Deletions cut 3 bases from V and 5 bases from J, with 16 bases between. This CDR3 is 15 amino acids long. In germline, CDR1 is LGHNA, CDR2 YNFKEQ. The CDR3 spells CASSQGDTLGTEAFF. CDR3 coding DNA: TGTGCCAGCAGCCAGGGGGACACCCTAGGGACTGAAGCTTTCTTT.

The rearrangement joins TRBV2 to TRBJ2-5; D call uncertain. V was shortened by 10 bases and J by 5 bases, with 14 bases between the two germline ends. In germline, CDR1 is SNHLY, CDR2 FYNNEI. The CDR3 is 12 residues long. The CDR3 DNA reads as TGTGCCACCAGCGCCCGCCGGGAGACCCAGTACTTC. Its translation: CATSARRETQYF. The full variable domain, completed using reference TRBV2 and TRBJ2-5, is EPEVTQTPSHQVTQMGQEVILRCVPISNHLYFYWYRQILGQKVEFLVSFYNNEISEKSEIFDDQFSVERPDGSNFTLKIRSTKLEDSAMYFCATSARRETQYFGPGTRLLVL.

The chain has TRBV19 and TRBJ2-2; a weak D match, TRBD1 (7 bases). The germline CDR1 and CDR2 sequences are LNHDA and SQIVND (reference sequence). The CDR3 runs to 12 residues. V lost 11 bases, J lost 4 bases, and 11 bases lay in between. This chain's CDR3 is CAGGTATGELFF. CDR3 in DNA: TGTGCCGGGGGGACAGCCACCGGGGAGCTGTTTTTT.

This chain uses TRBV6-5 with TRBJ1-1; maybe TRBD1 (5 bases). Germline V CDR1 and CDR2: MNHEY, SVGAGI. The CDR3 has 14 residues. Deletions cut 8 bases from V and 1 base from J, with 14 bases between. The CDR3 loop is CASSSEGSNTEAFF. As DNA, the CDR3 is TGTGCCAGCTCATCGGAGGGGTCGAACACTGAAGCTTTCTTT.

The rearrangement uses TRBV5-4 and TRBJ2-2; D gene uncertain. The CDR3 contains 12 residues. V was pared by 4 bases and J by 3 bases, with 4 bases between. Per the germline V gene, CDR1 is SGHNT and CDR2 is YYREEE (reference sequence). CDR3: CASSLYTGELFF. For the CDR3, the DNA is TGTGCCAGCAGCCTTTACACCGGGGAGCTGTTTTTT.

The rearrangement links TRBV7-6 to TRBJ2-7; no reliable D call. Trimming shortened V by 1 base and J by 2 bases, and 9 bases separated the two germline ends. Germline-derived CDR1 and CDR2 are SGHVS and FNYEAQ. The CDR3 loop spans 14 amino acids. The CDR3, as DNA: TGTGCCAGCAGCTTAGACCCTGGCCCCTACGAGCAGTACTTC. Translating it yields CASSLDPGPYEQYF.

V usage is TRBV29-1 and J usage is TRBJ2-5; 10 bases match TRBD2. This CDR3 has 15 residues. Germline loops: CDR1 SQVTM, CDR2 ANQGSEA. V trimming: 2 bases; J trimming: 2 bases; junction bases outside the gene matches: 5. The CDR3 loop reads CSVERSGGGQETQYF. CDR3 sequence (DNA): TGCAGCGTTGAACGGAGCGGGGGGGGTCAAGAGACCCAGTACTTC.